Each of the 29 T cell receptor beta chains below was sequenced from the same sample in a study of radiotherapy plus CTLA-4 blockade in lung cancer. The method was immunoSEQ multiplex PCR; TCRdb's version includes in-frame clones alone and lacks a portion of them. Of fewer than 90,000 clones in the sample, less than 90% are singletons; the top ten hold 0.82%. Specimen: peripheral blood, collected from a patient treated with radiotherapy plus ipilimumab. The receptors originated from a human donor with non-small cell lung cancer who had stable disease on radiotherapy plus ipilimumab.

The table lists this clone with a few counts. This rearrangement joins TRBV5-3 to TRBJ2-2, with D hard to call. TRBV5-3 is an ORF, and what it does is uncertain. The CDR3 loop spans 15 amino acids. The germline V and J ends were trimmed by 0 bases and 2 bases, with 8 bases remaining between them. CDR3 region: CARSLAATNTGELFF. For the CDR3, the DNA is TGTGCCAGAAGCTTGGCCGCGACAAACACCGGGGAGCTGTTTTTT.

This clone was seen only a few times. The chain is built from TRBV10-1 and TRBJ1-5, with TRBD1 matching 8 bases. Trimming took 7 bases from V and 7 from J; bases not matched to a gene: 3. The germline V gene encodes CDR1 WNHNN and CDR2 SYGVQD (reference sequence). CDR3 size: 12 residues. The CDR3 here is CASKDRAQPQHF. Written as DNA, the CDR3 is TGCGCCAGCAAGGACAGGGCGCAGCCCCAGCATTTT.

Of note for this clone: Other DNA sequences in this sample translate to the same CDR3. This chain joins TRBV5-5 and TRBJ1-5; tentative D call: TRBD1 (5 bases). The length of the CDR3 is 16 residues. The V and J ends lost 2 bases and 7 bases respectively, with 19 bases between them. In germline, CDR1 is SGHKS, CDR2 YYEKEE (reference sequence). The CDR3 sequence is CASSFRGLGGGQPQHF. For the CDR3, the DNA is TGTGCCAGCAGCTTTCGGGGCTTGGGCGGGGGGCAGCCCCAGCATTTT.

The chain combines TRBV7-7 with TRBJ2-2; TRBD2 matches 8 bases. J was trimmed by 4 bases and V by 7 bases; bases with no gene match: 11. Germline CDR1 SSHAT, CDR2 FNYEAQ (reference sequence). There are 16 residues in the CDR3. CDR3 in DNA: TGTGCCAGCACCCCCCAGCGGGGGTTAATCACCGGGGAGCTGTTTTTT. Amino acid sequence: CASTPQRGLITGELFF.

The chain uses TRBV5-4 and TRBJ2-1; 8 bases align to TRBD2. This CDR3 spans 14 amino acids. V trimming: 10 bases; J trimming: 10 bases; junction bases outside the gene matches: 16. CDR1 SGHNT and CDR2 YYREEE come from the germline V gene (reference sequence). CDR3 in DNA: TGTGCCCAGACGAGACGGGGGGGCCCTGGCGAGCAGTTCTTC. It encodes CAQTRRGGPGEQFF.

The V call is TRBV6-1, the J call TRBJ1-4, with D tentatively TRBD1 (5 bases). The CDR3 covers 16 residues. Trimming pared 4 bases from V and 0 bases from J, leaving 12 bases between. Germline V lookup: CDR1 MNHNS, CDR2 SASEGT. The CDR3 is CASSVTRQTTNEKLFF. The CDR3 nucleotides are TGTGCCAGCAGTGTCACCCGACAGACAACTAATGAAAAACTGTTTTTT.

The CDR3 sequence: CASSKYREVAGNQPQHF. DNA for the CDR3: TGTGCCAGTAGTAAATACAGGGAAGTCGCCGGCAATCAGCCCCAGCATTTT. This chain connects TRBV19 to TRBJ1-5, with D maybe TRBD1 (6 bases). Germline V CDR1 and CDR2: LNHDA, SQIVND (reference sequence). CDR3 size: 17 residues. Trimming took off 4 bases at V and 2 bases at J, with 18 bases between the two ends.

This clone appeared once. This chain uses TRBV28 with TRBJ2-7, with 10 bases fitting TRBD1. The CDR3 sequence is 13 residues long. With V trimmed by 11 bases and J by 1 base, 5 bases remained unmatched. CDR1 MDHEN and CDR2 SYDVKM come from the germline V gene. The CDR3 DNA reads TGTGCCTGCGGGACAGGGGTATCCTACGAGCAGTACTTC. Its protein product is CACGTGVSYEQYF.

The J gene is TRBJ2-5, the V gene TRBV7-6; TRBD2 matches at 8 bases. The germline gives CDR1 SGHVS, CDR2 FNYEAQ. V trimming: 5 bases; J trimming: 5 bases; junction bases outside the gene matches: 19. The CDR3 is made up of 18 amino acids. The CDR3 loop is CASSPSLGTRVPLETQYF. For the CDR3, the DNA is TGTGCCAGCAGCCCGTCCCTCGGGACTAGAGTCCCTTTGGAGACCCAGTACTTC. Full variable domain (outside the CDR3, taken from reference TRBV7-6 and TRBJ2-5): GAGVSQSPRYKVTKRGQDVALRCDPISGHVSLYWYRQALGQGPEFLTYFNYEAQQDKSGLPNDRFSAERPEGSISTLTIQRTEQRDSAMYRCASSPSLGTRVPLETQYFGPGTRLLVL.

This chain uses TRBV7-3 with TRBJ1-3, with unresolved D. In germline, CDR1 is SGHTA, CDR2 FQGTGA. Trimming took 2 bases from V and 2 from J, leaving 4 bases between them. CDR3 length: 13 amino acids. The CDR3 DNA follows: TGTGCCAGCAGCTTAGGTCCTGGAAACACCATATATTTT. Translated, it gives CASSLGPGNTIYF.

J is TRBJ2-2 and V is TRBV28; 7 bases map to TRBD1. The ends lost 3 bases at V and 4 bases at J; junction bases unmatched: 5. There are 15 residues in the CDR3. CDR1 is MDHEN and CDR2 is SYDVKM in the germline V gene. In nucleotides, the CDR3 is TGTGCCAGCAGTTTCCCGGGACAGCCCACCGGGGAGCTGTTTTTT. It is translated as CASSFPGQPTGELFF.

The rearrangement links TRBV28 to TRBJ1-2, with a tentative D call TRBD1 (5 bases). CDR3 length: 15 residues. The germline V gene has CDR1 MDHEN and CDR2 SYDVKM. V lost 1 base and J 4 bases, leaving 13 bases between the germline ends. The CDR3 protein is CASSLSGTGFYGYTF. The CDR3, as DNA: TGTGCCAGCAGTTTATCCGGGACGGGTTTCTATGGCTACACCTTC.

This sequence joins TRBV12-5 and TRBJ2-1, with no clear D. Germline CDR1 reads LGHNT; CDR2 reads FRNRAP. This CDR3 contains 15 residues. Trimming removed 5 bases from V and 1 base from J, with 12 bases in between. CDR3 amino acids: CASGIQAPSYNEQFF. DNA of the CDR3: TGTGCTAGTGGTATCCAGGCGCCGTCCTACAATGAGCAGTTCTTC. Based on the CDR3 plus reference TRBV12-5 and TRBJ2-1, the full variable domain is DARVTQTPRHKVTEMGQEVTMRCQPILGHNTVFWYRQTMMQGLELLAYFRNRAPLDDSGMPKDRFSAEMPDATLATLKIQPSEPRDSAVYFCASGIQAPSYNEQFFGPGTRLTVL.

V gene TRBV7-2 combines with J gene TRBJ1-5; D call uncertain. Germline V gene lookup returns CDR1 SGHTA and CDR2 FQGNSA. Trimming removed 1 base from V and 3 bases from J, with 4 bases in between. The CDR3 contains 13 residues. CDR3 coding DNA: TGTGCCAGCAGCTTAGGGGTCAATCAGCCCCAGCATTTT. Its protein product is CASSLGVNQPQHF.

The count of this clone is one. This chain joins TRBV5-1 and TRBJ1-3, with 8 bases that match TRBD1. CDR3 length: 14 amino acids. CDR1 and CDR2 from the germline V gene are SGHRS and YFSETQ. Trimming at V came to 2 bases and at J to 7 bases, leaving 5 bases not matched to a gene. The CDR3 protein is CASSFEGQANTIYF. CDR3 DNA: TGCGCCAGCAGCTTTGAGGGACAGGCGAACACCATATATTTT.

The rearrangement joins TRBV30 to TRBJ1-6, with 8 nucleotides matching TRBD1. Germline V CDR1 and CDR2: GTSNPN, SVGIG (reference sequence). This CDR3 comprises 14 residues. V lost 4 bases, J lost 6 bases, and 5 bases stayed unmatched. The CDR3 protein is CAWKLTGVNSPLHF. CDR3 nucleotide sequence: TGTGCCTGGAAGCTGACAGGGGTTAATTCACCCCTCCACTTT.

This rearrangement joins TRBV10-3 to TRBJ2-7; D is uncertain. Germline-derived CDR1 and CDR2 are ENHRY and SYGVKD. The CDR3 is 14 residues long. The ends were cut back, 9 bases at V and 3 bases at J, with 18 bases in the middle. The CDR3 region is CAMSQFGPRYEQYF. As DNA, the CDR3 is TGTGCCATGTCACAATTCGGACCACGCTACGAGCAGTACTTC.

This chain uses TRBV28 with TRBJ2-3; perhaps TRBD1 as D (7 bases). Germline V gene sequence: CDR1 MDHEN, CDR2 SYDVKM. The CDR3 extends over 15 amino acids. The V gene lost 4 bases and the J gene lost 4 bases, with 15 bases spanning the gap. The CDR3 is CASSSPRGEADTQYF. In nucleotides, the CDR3 is TGTGCCAGCAGTTCCCCCAGGGGGGAGGCAGATACGCAGTATTTT.

The chain uses TRBV2 and TRBJ2-2; no clear D. Germline CDR1 reads SNHLY; CDR2 reads FYNNEI. This CDR3 contains 14 residues. The ends were cut back, 7 bases at V and 1 base at J, with 10 bases in the middle. The chain's CDR3 is CASMYPGNTGELFF. In DNA form, the CDR3 reads TGTGCCAGCATGTACCCGGGGAACACCGGGGAGCTGTTTTTT.

The chain uses TRBV7-6 and TRBJ1-5; a weak D match, TRBD1 (5 bases). Trimming stripped 5 bases from V and 4 bases from J, with 9 bases between. Germline V gene sequence: CDR1 SGHVS, CDR2 FNYEAQ. The CDR3 is made up of 13 amino acids. DNA for the CDR3: TGTGCCAGCAGCGCTGACAGTAATCAGCCCCAGCATTTT. Translating it yields CASSADSNQPQHF.

The chain links TRBV2 to TRBJ2-2; TRBD1 or TRBD2 may be the D gene (5 bases each). The CDR3 extends over 16 amino acids. V was shortened by 7 bases and J by 0 bases, with 15 bases between the two germline ends. Germline V gene sequence: CDR1 SNHLY, CDR2 FYNNEI. The CDR3 is CASIRFGTSNTGELFF. The CDR3 coding sequence is TGTGCCAGCATACGGTTTGGGACCTCGAACACCGGGGAGCTGTTTTTT.

The sample holds one count of this clone. The chain couples TRBV27 to TRBJ2-5; D ambiguous. Germline V gives CDR1 MNHEY, CDR2 SMNVEV (reference sequence). V was trimmed by 2 bases and J by 7 bases, leaving 11 bases between them. The CDR3 consists of 13 residues. CDR3 nucleotide sequence: TGTGCCAGCAGTTTAAGGCAGGATGGGACCCAGTACTTC. Protein sequence: CASSLRQDGTQYF.

The V and J genes are TRBV5-6 and TRBJ1-6; D possibly corresponds to TRBD1 (5 bases). The germline V gene encodes CDR1 SGHDT and CDR2 YYEEEE. The CDR3 loop spans 14 amino acids. Trimming took off 1 base at V and 8 bases at J, with 10 bases between the two ends. The CDR3 reads CASSLRGFDSPLHF. CDR3 DNA: TGTGCCAGCAGCTTGAGGGGTTTTGATTCACCCCTCCACTTT.

The V call is TRBV18, the J call TRBJ1-2; D is possibly TRBD1 (6 bases). The germline V gene has CDR1 KGHSH and CDR2 LQKENI. This CDR3 is 15 amino acids long. Trimming pared 3 bases from V and 6 bases from J, leaving 17 bases between. DNA for the CDR3: TGTGCCAGCTCACCCACGACAGGTAACAACCATGGCTACACCTTC. This gives the protein CASSPTTGNNHGYTF. Full variable domain (remainder filled in from reference TRBV18 and TRBJ1-2): NAGVMQNPRHLVRRRGQEARLRCSPMKGHSHVYWYRQLPEEGLKFMVYLQKENIIDESGMPKERFSAEFPKEGPSILRIQQVVRGDSAAYFCASSPTTGNNHGYTFGSGTRLTVV.

V usage is TRBV5-1 and J usage is TRBJ2-2, with TRBD1 matching 8 bases. This CDR3 comprises 15 residues. The V gene's germline CDR1 is SGHRS and CDR2 YFSETQ. Trimming cost V 4 bases and J 0 bases; bases outside gene matches: 2. The CDR3 here is CASSPDRANTGELFF. The CDR3 DNA follows: TGCGCCAGCAGCCCGGACAGGGCGAACACCGGGGAGCTGTTTTTT.

The genes are TRBV5-4 and TRBJ2-4, with D unclear. V lost 4 bases, J lost 9 bases, and 11 bases lay in between. This CDR3 has 12 amino acids. CDR1 and CDR2 (germline): SGHNT, YYREEE (reference sequence). In nucleotides, the CDR3 is TGTGCCAGCAGCCTTCCCAAGAGCATTCAGTACTTC. Translated: CASSLPKSIQYF.

The rearrangement uses TRBV29-1 and TRBJ2-1; TRBD1 aligns across 7 bases. The V and J ends lost 3 bases and 1 base, in that order; junction bases with no gene match: 9. CDR3 size: 16 residues. The germline gives CDR1 SQVTM, CDR2 ANQGSEA. The CDR3 here is CSVESLGGGSYNEQFF. The CDR3 DNA is TGCAGCGTTGAGTCCCTAGGGGGCGGATCCTACAATGAGCAGTTCTTC.

The genes are TRBV27 and TRBJ1-2; D unclear. CDR1 is MNHEY, CDR2 SMNVEV, per germline (reference sequence). There are 15 residues in the CDR3. The V end lost 4 bases, the J end lost 4 bases, and 16 bases lay between the germline ends. CDR3 residues: CASSSTGVRSYGYTF. The CDR3 DNA sequence: TGTGCCAGCAGTTCTACCGGGGTGCGGAGCTATGGCTACACCTTC.

The V call is TRBV7-9, the J call TRBJ2-1; TRBD2 agrees at 15 bases. Germline loops: CDR1 SEHNR, CDR2 FQNEAQ (reference sequence). The ends lost 4 bases at V and 3 bases at J; junction bases unmatched: 4. This CDR3 contains 17 residues. The CDR3 sequence is CASSSGLAGGIYNEQFF. CDR3 nucleotides: TGTGCCAGCAGCTCAGGACTAGCGGGGGGGATCTACAATGAGCAGTTCTTC.